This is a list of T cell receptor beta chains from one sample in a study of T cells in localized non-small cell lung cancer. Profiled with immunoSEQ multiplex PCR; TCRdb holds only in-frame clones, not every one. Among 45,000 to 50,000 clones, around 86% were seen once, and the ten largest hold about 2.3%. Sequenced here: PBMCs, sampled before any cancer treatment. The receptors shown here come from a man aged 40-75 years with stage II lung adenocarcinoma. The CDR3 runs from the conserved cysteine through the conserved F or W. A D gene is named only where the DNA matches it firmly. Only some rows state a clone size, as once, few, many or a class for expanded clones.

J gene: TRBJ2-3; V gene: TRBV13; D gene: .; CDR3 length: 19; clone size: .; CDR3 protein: CASSASEVAGATSTDTQYF; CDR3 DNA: TGTGCCAGCAGTGCATCGGAGGTGGCGGGGGCCACTAGCACAGATACGCAGTATTTT
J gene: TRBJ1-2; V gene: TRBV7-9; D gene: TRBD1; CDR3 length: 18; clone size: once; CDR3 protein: CASSFLTTYRDSNYGYTF; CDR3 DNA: TGTGCCAGCAGCTTCCTTACAACCTACCGGGACAGTAACTATGGCTACACCTTC
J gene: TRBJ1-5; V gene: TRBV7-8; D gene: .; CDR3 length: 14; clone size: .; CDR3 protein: CASSLRGVDQPQHF; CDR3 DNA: TGTGCCAGCAGCTTAAGAGGGGTGGATCAGCCCCAGCATTTT
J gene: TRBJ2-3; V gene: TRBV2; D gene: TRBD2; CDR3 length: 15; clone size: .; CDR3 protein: CASCSGGASTDTQYF; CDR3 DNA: TGTGCCAGCTGTAGCGGGGGGGCTAGCACAGATACGCAGTATTTT
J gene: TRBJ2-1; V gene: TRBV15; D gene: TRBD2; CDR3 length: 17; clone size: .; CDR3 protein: CATSLWEGGGIYNEQFF; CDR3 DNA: TGTGCCACCAGCCTGTGGGAGGGCGGGGGGATCTACAATGAGCAGTTCTTC
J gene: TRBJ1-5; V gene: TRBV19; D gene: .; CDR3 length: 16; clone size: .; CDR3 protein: CASRGGSDWGNQPQHF; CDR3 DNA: TGTGCCAGTCGGGGGGGCAGCGACTGGGGCAATCAGCCCCAGCATTTT
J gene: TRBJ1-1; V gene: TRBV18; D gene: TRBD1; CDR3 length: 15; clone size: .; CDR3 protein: CASSPRGTGAVEAFF; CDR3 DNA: TGTGCCAGCTCACCACGGGGGACAGGGGCGGTTGAGGCTTTCTTT
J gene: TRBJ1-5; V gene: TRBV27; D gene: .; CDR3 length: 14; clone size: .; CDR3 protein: CASSLKRSNQPQHF; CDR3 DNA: TGTGCCAGCAGTTTGAAGAGGTCTAATCAGCCCCAGCATTTT
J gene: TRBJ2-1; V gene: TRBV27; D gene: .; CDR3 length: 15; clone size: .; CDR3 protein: CATNRGGRSYNEQFF; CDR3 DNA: TGTGCCACTAACCGCGGGGGCCGGTCCTACAATGAGCAGTTCTTC
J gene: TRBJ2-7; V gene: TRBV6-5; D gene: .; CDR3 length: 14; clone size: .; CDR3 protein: CASSYDPGSAEQYF; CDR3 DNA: TGTGCCAGCAGTTACGACCCGGGGTCGGCCGAGCAGTACTTC
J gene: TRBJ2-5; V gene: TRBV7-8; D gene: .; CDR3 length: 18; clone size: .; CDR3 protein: CASSLDLLNVIQQETQYF; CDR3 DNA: TGTGCCAGCAGCTTAGATCTTTTGAATGTCATCCAACAAGAGACCCAGTACTTC
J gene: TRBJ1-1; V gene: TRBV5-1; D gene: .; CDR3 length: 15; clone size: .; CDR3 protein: CASSRGGGTNTEAFF; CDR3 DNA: TGCGCCAGCAGCCGAGGGGGAGGGACGAACACTGAAGCTTTCTTT
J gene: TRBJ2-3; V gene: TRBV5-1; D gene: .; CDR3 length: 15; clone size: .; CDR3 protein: CASSLEPGLTDTQYF; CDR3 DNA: TGCGCCAGCAGCTTGGAACCGGGACTCACAGATACGCAGTATTTT
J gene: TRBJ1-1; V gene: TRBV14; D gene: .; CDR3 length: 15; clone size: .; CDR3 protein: CASSQGAGANTEAFF; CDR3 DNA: TGTGCCAGCAGCCAAGGGGCAGGGGCGAACACTGAAGCTTTCTTT
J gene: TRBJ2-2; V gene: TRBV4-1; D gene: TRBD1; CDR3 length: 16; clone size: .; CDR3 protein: CASSQRDRVLAGELFF; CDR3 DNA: TGCGCCAGCAGCCAAAGGGACAGGGTTTTGGCCGGGGAGCTGTTTTTT
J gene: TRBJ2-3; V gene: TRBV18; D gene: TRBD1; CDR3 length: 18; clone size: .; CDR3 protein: CASSPYADRGPSTDTQYF; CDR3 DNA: TGTGCCAGCTCACCGTACGCCGACAGGGGGCCTAGCACAGATACGCAGTATTTT
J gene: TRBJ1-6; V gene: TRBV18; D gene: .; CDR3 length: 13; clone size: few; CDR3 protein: CASSQDSGSPLHF; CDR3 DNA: TGTGCCAGCTCACAGGACAGTGGATCACCCCTCCACTTT
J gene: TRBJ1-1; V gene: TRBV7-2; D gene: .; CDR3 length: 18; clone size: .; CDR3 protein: CASSLYGGGLSSDTEAFF; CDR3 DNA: TGTGCCAGCAGCTTATACGGGGGGGGACTATCATCGGACACTGAAGCTTTCTTT
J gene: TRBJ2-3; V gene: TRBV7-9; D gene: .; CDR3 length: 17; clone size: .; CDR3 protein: CASSSSEAGWGTDTQYF; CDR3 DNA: TGTGCCAGCAGCTCCAGTGAGGCGGGGTGGGGCACAGATACGCAGTATTTT
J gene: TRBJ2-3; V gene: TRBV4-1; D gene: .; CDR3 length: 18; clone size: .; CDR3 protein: CASSQEFSYRSTADTQYF; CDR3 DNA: TGCGCCAGCAGCCAAGAGTTTTCGTATCGGTCGACTGCAGATACGCAGTATTTT
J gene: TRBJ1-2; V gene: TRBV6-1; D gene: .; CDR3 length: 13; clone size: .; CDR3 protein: CASQRTDLYGYTF; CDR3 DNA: TGTGCCTCTCAACGGACGGATCTCTATGGCTACACCTTC
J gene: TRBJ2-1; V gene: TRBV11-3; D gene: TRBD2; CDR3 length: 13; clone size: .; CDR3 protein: CASSLPGGDEQFF; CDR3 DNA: TGTGCCAGCAGCTTACCGGGGGGGGATGAGCAGTTCTTC
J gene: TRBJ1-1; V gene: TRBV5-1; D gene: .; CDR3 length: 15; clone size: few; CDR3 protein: CASSLPRAGNTEAFF; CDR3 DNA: TGCGCCAGCAGCTTGCCCCGGGCAGGCAACACTGAAGCTTTCTTT
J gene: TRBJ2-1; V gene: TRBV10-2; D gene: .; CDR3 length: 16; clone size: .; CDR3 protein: CASSVGGQLKNNEQFF; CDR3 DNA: TGCGCCAGCAGTGTAGGCGGTCAGCTAAAAAACAATGAGCAGTTCTTC
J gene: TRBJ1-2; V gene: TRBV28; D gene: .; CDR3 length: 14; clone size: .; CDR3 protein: CASRGFTGHYGYTF; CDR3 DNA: TGTGCCAGCAGGGGGTTTACCGGGCATTATGGCTACACCTTC
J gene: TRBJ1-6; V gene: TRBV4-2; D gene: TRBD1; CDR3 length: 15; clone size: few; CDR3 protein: CASRPGTDYNSPLHF; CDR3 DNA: TGTGCCAGCAGACCCGGGACAGATTATAATTCACCCCTCCACTTT
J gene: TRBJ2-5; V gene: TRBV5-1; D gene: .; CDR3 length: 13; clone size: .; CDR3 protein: CASSIGPGETQYF; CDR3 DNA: TGCGCCAGCAGCATTGGACCTGGGGAGACCCAGTACTTC
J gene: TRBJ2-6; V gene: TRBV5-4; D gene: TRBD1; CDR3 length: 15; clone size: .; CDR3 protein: CASSPGGSGANVLTF; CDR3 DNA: TGTGCCAGCAGCCCAGGGGGCTCTGGGGCCAACGTCCTGACTTTC
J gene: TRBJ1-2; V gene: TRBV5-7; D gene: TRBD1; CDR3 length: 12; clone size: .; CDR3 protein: CASSLSDRTYTF; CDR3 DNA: TGTGCCAGCAGCCTTTCGGACAGGACTTACACCTTC
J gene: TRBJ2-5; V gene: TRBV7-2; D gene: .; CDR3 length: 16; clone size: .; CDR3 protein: CASSLRRDWIQETQYF; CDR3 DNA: TGTGCCAGCAGCTTACGCCGGGACTGGATCCAAGAGACCCAGTACTTC
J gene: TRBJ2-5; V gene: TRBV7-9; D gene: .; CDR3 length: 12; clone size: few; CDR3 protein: CASSLEGGTQYF; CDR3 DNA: TGTGCCAGCAGCTTAGAAGGGGGGACCCAGTACTTC
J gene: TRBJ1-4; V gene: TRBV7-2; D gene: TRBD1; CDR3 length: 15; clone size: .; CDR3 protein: CASSYTGGRNEKLFF; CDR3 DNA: TGTGCCAGCAGTTATACAGGGGGTAGAAATGAAAAACTGTTTTTT
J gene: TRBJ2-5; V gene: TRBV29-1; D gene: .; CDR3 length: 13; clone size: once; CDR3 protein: CSVAAGIFETQYF; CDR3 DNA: TGCAGCGTTGCGGCGGGGATTTTTGAGACCCAGTACTTC
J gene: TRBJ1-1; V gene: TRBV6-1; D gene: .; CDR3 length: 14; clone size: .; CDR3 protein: CASSEEFGYQGAFF; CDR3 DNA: TGTGCCAGCAGTGAAGAATTTGGATATCAGGGAGCTTTCTTT
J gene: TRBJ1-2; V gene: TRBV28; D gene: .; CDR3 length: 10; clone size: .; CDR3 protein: CGTGSYGYTF; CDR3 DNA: TGTGGTACGGGTTCCTATGGCTACACCTTC
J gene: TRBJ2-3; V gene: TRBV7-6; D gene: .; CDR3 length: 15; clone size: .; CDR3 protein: CASSSLGEYTDTQYF; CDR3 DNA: TGTGCCAGCAGCTCCCTGGGGGAATACACAGATACGCAGTATTTT
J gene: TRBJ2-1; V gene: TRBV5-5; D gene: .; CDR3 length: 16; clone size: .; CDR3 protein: CASSRSTGSGYNEQFF; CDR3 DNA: TGTGCCAGCAGCCGTTCCACAGGGTCCGGCTACAATGAGCAGTTCTTC
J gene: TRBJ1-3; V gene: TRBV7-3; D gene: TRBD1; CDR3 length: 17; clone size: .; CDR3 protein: CASSLQDRDRIGNTIYF; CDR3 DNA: TGTGCCAGCAGCTTACAGGACAGGGATCGTATTGGAAACACCATATATTTT
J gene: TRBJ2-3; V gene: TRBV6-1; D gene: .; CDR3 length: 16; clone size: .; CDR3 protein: CASSEGTPPSTDTQYF; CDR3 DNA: TGTGCCAGCAGTGAAGGTACACCTCCTAGCACAGATACGCAGTATTTT
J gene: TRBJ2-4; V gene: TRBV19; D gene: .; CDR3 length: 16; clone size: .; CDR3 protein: CASTPADPLAKNIQYF; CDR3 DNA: TGTGCCAGTACCCCAGCTGACCCCTTAGCCAAAAACATTCAGTACTTC
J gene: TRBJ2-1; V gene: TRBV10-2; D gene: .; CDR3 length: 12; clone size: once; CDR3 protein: CASSRGRGRQFF; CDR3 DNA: TGCGCCAGCAGTAGGGGACGGGGGCGGCAGTTCTTC
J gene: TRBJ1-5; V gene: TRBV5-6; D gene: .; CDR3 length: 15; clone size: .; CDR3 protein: CASSSQGHNNQPQHF; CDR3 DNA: TGTGCCAGCAGCTCACAGGGACATAATAATCAGCCCCAGCATTTT
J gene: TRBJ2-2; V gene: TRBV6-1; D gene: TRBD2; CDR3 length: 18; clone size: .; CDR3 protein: CASSEALPSGTNAGELFF; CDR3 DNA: TGTGCCAGCAGTGAAGCGCTTCCGAGCGGGACCAATGCCGGGGAGCTGTTTTTT
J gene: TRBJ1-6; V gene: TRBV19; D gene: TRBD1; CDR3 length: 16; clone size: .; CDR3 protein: CASSLRTGGENSPLHF; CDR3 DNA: TGTGCCAGTAGTCTTCGGACAGGGGGAGAGAATTCACCCCTCCACTTT
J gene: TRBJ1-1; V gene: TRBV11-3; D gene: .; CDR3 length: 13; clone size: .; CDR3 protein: CASSLAGNTEAFF; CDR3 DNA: TGTGCCAGCAGCTTGGCCGGAAACACTGAAGCTTTCTTT
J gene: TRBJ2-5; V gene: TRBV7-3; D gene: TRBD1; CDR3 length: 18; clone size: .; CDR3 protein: CASSLNPGGTGGTETQYF; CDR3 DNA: TGTGCCAGCAGCTTAAATCCCGGGGGAACAGGGGGCACGGAGACCCAGTACTTC
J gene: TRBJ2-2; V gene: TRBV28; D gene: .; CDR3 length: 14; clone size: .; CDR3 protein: CASSLRPGAGELFF; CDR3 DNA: TGTGCCAGCAGTTTAAGGCCTGGCGCCGGGGAGCTGTTTTTT
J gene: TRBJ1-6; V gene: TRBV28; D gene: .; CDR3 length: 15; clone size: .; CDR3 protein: CASRAGGWNNSPLHF; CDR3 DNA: TGTGCCAGCAGGGCCGGGGGTTGGAATAATTCACCCCTCCACTTT
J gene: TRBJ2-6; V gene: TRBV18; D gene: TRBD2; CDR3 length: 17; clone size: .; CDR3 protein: CASSPGTRAAGANVLTF; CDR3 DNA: TGTGCCAGCTCACCAGGGACTAGGGCGGCTGGGGCCAACGTCCTGACTTTC
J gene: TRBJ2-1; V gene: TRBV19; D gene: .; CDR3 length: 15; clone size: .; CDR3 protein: CASTYADGASGEQFF; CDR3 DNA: TGTGCCAGTACTTACGCGGACGGGGCGAGTGGGGAGCAGTTCTTC
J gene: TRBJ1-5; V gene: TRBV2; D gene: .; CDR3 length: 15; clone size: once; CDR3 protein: CASSESTISGQPQHF; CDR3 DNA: TGTGCCAGCAGTGAATCCACGATTTCGGGTCAGCCCCAGCATTTT
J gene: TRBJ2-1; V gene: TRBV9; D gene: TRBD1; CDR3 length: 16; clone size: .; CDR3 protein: CASSVGLGQGGNEQFF; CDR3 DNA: TGTGCCAGCAGCGTAGGGTTGGGACAGGGAGGCAATGAGCAGTTCTTC
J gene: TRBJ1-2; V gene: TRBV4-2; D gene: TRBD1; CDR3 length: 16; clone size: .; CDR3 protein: CASSQESSGTDYGYTF; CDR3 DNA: TGTGCCAGCAGCCAAGAGTCTTCCGGGACAGACTATGGCTACACCTTC
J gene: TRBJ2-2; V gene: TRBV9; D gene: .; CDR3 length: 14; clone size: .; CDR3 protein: CASSVEGETGELFF; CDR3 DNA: TGTGCCAGCAGCGTAGAAGGGGAAACCGGGGAGCTGTTTTTT
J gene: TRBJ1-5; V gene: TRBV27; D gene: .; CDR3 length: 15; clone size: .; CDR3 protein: CASSLSIGGGQPQHF; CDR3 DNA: TGTGCCAGCAGTTTATCGATCGGGGGGGGTCAGCCCCAGCATTTT
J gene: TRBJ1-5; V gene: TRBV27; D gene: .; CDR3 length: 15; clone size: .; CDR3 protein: CASSFSAIGDQPQHF; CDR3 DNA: TGTGCCAGCAGTTTCTCGGCCATTGGGGATCAGCCCCAGCATTTT
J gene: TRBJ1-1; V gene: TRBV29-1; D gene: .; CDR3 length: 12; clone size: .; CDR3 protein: CSVVGVGTEAFF; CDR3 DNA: TGCAGCGTTGTAGGGGTCGGAACTGAAGCTTTCTTT
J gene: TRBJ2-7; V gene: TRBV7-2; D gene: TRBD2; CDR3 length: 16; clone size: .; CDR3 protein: CASSLRWRGFTYEQYF; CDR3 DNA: TGTGCCAGCAGCTTAAGATGGCGGGGGTTCACCTACGAGCAGTACTTC
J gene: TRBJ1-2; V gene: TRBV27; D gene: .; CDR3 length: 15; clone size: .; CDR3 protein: CASSLSGLERDGYTF; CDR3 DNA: TGTGCCAGCAGTTTATCGGGGCTGGAGAGGGATGGCTACACCTTC
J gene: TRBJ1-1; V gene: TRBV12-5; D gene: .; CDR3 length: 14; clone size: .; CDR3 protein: CASGWGRGHTEAFF; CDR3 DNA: TGTGCTAGTGGTTGGGGCAGGGGACACACTGAAGCTTTCTTT